This T cell receptor beta chain emerged from a study of blood T cell repertoires in COVID-19. The CDR3 is 14 amino acids. Per the germline V gene, CDR1 is SGHNT and CDR2 is YYREEE (reference sequence). V dropped 3 bases and J dropped 1; count of bases not matched to a gene: 4. Methods used by the authors: The authors estimated nucleated cell counts from reference gene primer amplification. The table came from immunoSEQ multiplex PCR; TCRdb's copy has only in-frame clones and leaves some out. V, J and clone size are those of that table, while D and trimming were read from the DNA. The sample yields about 200,000 clones, roughly 87% seen once. Self-reported history from a screening survey and questionnaire set each donor's cohort.

The TCR was taken from a woman in her 40s with acute COVID-19. Sequencing input: PBMCs or T cells enriched from blood (not recorded which). The J gene is TRBJ2-7, the V gene TRBV5-4, with 7 nucleotides matching TRBD2. The DNA of the CDR3 is TGTGCCAGCAGCTCCCCGGGAGGTTCCTACGAGCAGTACTTC. Its translation is CASSSPGGSYEQYF.